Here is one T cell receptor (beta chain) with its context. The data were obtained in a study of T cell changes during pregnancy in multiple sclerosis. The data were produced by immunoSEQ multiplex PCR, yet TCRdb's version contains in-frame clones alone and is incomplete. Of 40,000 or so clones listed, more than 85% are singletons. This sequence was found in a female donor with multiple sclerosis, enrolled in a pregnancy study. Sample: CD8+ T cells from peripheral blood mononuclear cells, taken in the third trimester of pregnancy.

The CDR3 reads CASTLHLGDRGNQPQHF. The CDR3 bases are TGTGCCAGCACCCTCCACCTCGGGGACAGGGGTAATCAGCCCCAGCATTTT. The chain is built from TRBV2 and TRBJ1-5; 10 nucleotides align to TRBD1. Per germline, CDR1 SNHLY and CDR2 FYNNEI. V trimming: 7 bases; J trimming: 4 bases; junction bases outside the gene matches: 13. CDR3 length equals 17 residues.